This T cell receptor beta chain was obtained from a study of regulatory T cells in long-lasting Graves disease. Time point defined: newly diagnosed GD, antithyroid drugs for less than 3 months. From PBMCs, RNA was extracted and then used to make the TCR library. This clonotype was detected ten times or more. The CDR3 loop spans 15 amino acids. The germline V and J ends were trimmed by 2 bases and 3 bases, with 11 bases remaining between them. CDR1 is KGHSH, CDR2 LQKENI, per germline. Arm-PCR with iRepertoire HTBI primers amplified the CDR3 regions for these TCR beta libraries. TCRdb re-called the multiplex PCR reads with MiXCR, one entry per CDR3 protein. This table holds 300,000 to 400,000 distinct CDR3 sequences, 16% found once. This sample also appeared in a second study, on T cells in Graves' hyperthyroidism and ophthalmopathy.

The sample in question was peripheral blood mononuclear cells (PBMCs), obtained at new diagnosis, from a patient treated with antithyroid drugs. The chain uses TRBV18 and TRBJ1-5; a possible D gene is TRBD1 (6 bases). The TCR comes from a man in his forties with Graves disease. CDR3 bases: TGTGCCAGCTCACCAACCAGGGGTCACAATCAGCCCCAGCATTTT. Translated: CASSPTRGHNQPQHF. The whole variable domain, remainder taken from reference TRBV18 and TRBJ1-5, is NAGVMQNPRHLVRRRGQEARLRCSPMKGHSHVYWYRQLPEEGLKFMVYLQKENIIDESGMPKERFSAEFPKEGPSILRIQQVVRGDSAAYFCASSPTRGHNQPQHFGDGTRLSIL.